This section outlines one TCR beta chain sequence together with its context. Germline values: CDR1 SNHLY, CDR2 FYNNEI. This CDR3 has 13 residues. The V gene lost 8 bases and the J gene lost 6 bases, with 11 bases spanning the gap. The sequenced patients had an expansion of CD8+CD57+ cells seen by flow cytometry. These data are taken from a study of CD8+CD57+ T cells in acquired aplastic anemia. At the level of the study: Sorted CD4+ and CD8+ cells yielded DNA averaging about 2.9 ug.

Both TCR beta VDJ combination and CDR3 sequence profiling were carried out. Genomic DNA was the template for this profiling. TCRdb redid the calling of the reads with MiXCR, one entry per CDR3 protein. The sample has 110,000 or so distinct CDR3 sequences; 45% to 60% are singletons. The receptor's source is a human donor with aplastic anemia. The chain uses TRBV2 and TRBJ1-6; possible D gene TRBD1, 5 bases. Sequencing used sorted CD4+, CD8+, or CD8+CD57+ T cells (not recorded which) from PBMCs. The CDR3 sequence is CASLPGGNSPLHF. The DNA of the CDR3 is TGTGCCAGCCTTCCCGGGGGTAATTCACCCCTCCACTTT.